These 27 T cell receptor beta chains were all obtained from the same sample, sequenced in a study of identical twins. Each CDR3 protein is one row after TCRdb ran MiXCR on the 5' RACE reads. This sample has 600,000 to 800,000 distinct CDR3 sequences, with around 21% found just once. The same sample was also studied in work on T cells expressing NK-cell markers.

The sequenced material came from PBMCs. Source of these receptors: a woman under 30 in good health.

J is TRBJ2-1 and V is TRBV9; possible D gene TRBD2, 5 bases. Trimming stripped 4 bases from V and 6 bases from J, with 17 bases between. This CDR3 region has 15 residues. Germline loops: CDR1 SGDLS, CDR2 YYNGEE. Here the CDR3 DNA reads TGTGCCAGCAGCCCCCTTATGGGAGTCATCAATGAGCAGTTCTTC. This codes for CASSPLMGVINEQFF. The variable domain in full, completed from reference TRBV9 and TRBJ2-1, reads DSGVTQTPKHLITATGQRVTLRCSPRSGDLSVYWYQQSLDQGLQFLIQYYNGEERAKGNILERFSAQQFPDLHSELNLSSLELGDSALYFCASSPLMGVINEQFFGPGTRLTVL.

The V gene is TRBV6-5, the J gene TRBJ2-4; weak D call: TRBD2 (6 bases). The germline V gene encodes CDR1 MNHEY and CDR2 SVGAGI. The CDR3 runs to 16 residues. Trimming took 0 bases from V and 6 from J, leaving 15 bases between them. CDR3 region: CASSYSTGGQGNIQYF. In DNA, the CDR3 is TGTGCCAGCAGTTACTCGACCGGGGGTCAGGGAAACATTCAGTACTTC.

There are a few counts of this clonotype. The chain is built from TRBV11-2 and TRBJ2-3; TRBD2 aligns across 10 bases. Unmatched junction bases numbered 8, after V lost 3 bases and J lost 2 bases. Germline V gene data show CDR1 as SGHAT and CDR2 as FQNNGV. The CDR3 extends over 17 amino acids. CDR3 residues: CASSLRLAGSSTDTQYF. The CDR3 nucleotides read TGTGCCAGCAGCTTGAGACTAGCGGGTTCCTCCACAGATACGCAGTATTTT.

In this sample, this clonotype turned up a few times. CDR3 DNA: TGCAGTGCTGCAGGGCGGATGAATCAGCCCCAGCATTTT. It is translated as CSAAGRMNQPQHF. The chain recombines TRBV20-1 with TRBJ1-5; tentative D call: TRBD1 (5 bases). Looked up from germline, CDR1 is DFQATT and CDR2 is SNEGSKA (reference sequence). The CDR3 extends over 13 amino acids. V lost 5 bases and J 4 bases, leaving 12 bases between the germline ends.

The chain joins TRBV6-5 to TRBJ2-7; tentatively, D is TRBD2 (6 bases). V was cut by 2 bases and J by 1 base, with 12 bases left in between. The CDR3 is made up of 15 amino acids. The germline V gene encodes CDR1 MNHEY and CDR2 SVGAGI. The CDR3 is CASSYAGGLSYEQYF. CDR3 DNA sequence: TGTGCCAGCAGTTACGCCGGGGGTCTATCCTACGAGCAGTACTTC.

The chain carries TRBV5-1 and TRBJ1-2; no firm D call. CDR1 is SGHRS, CDR2 YFSETQ, per germline. Trimming left V 7 bases short and J 3 bases short, with 19 bases between. The CDR3 is 15 amino acids. The CDR3 bases are TGCGCCAGCGCCTTTTTGCGGGCCAGTGACTATGGCTACACCTTC. Protein sequence: CASAFLRASDYGYTF.

This chain uses TRBV4-2 with TRBJ2-7; 7 positions match TRBD2. Germline trimming cut 1 base from V and 0 bases from J; bases unmatched to any gene: 6. The V gene's germline CDR1 is LGHNA and CDR2 YNFKEQ. The CDR3 consists of 16 residues. The CDR3 sequence is CASSQGPAGTSYEQYF. CDR3 sequence (DNA): TGTGCCAGCAGCCAAGGTCCAGCGGGGACCTCCTACGAGCAGTACTTC.

The chain uses TRBV20-1 and TRBJ2-7, with 11 bases fitting TRBD1. Germline assignment: CDR1 DFQATT and CDR2 SNEGSKA (reference sequence). The CDR3 consists of 14 residues. Unmatched junction bases numbered 10, after V lost 6 bases and J lost 6 bases. CDR3 residues: CSANGDRGTSEQYF. CDR3 sequence (DNA): TGCAGTGCCAACGGGGACAGGGGGACCTCCGAGCAGTACTTC.

In its sample, this clonotype was seen a few times. The V call is TRBV6-2 or TRBV6-3, the J call TRBJ2-7; no definite D call. Trimming stripped 0 bases from V and 9 bases from J, with 15 bases between. The CDR3 runs 14 residues. CDR1 and CDR2 from the germline V gene are MNHEY and SVGEGT. The CDR3 loop reads CASSYSPVSVRQYF. The CDR3 DNA sequence: TGTGCCAGCAGTTACTCACCAGTTTCAGTTCGGCAGTACTTC.

This chain links TRBV12-3 or TRBV12-4 with TRBJ2-3, with D perhaps assigned TRBD1 or TRBD2 (5 bases each). The germline V and J ends were trimmed by 3 bases and 2 bases, with 9 bases remaining between them. The CDR3 length is 14 residues. The CDR3 spells CASSLSGHTDTQYF. The CDR3, as DNA: TGTGCCAGCAGTTTGAGCGGACACACAGATACGCAGTATTTT.

This clonotype showed up just a few times. The CDR3 DNA sequence: TGCATCGTGCCTTATGGCGGGGGGTCAGATACGCAGTATTTT. Translated: CIVPYGGGSDTQYF. The chain carries TRBV20-1 and TRBJ2-3, with 8 bases matching TRBD2. The CDR3 covers 14 residues. Per the germline V gene, CDR1 is DFQATT and CDR2 is SNEGSKA (reference sequence).

By proportion, this clonotype is medium-sized. The CDR3 sequence is CASSTPSGSTDTQYF. The CDR3 bases are TGTGCCAGCAGCACGCCTAGCGGGAGCACAGATACGCAGTATTTT. V usage is TRBV2 and J usage is TRBJ2-3; 8 nucleotides match TRBD2. Per germline, CDR1 SNHLY and CDR2 FYNNEI. The CDR3 runs to 15 residues. The J segment lost 0 bases and the V segment lost 6 bases, leaving 5 bases of the junction unmatched.

This clonotype was found many times. V is TRBV12-3 or TRBV12-4 and J is TRBJ1-1; possible D gene TRBD1, 5 bases. The CDR3 length is 15 residues. With 6 bases removed from V and 5 bases from J, the gap between germline ends came to 19 bases. The CDR3: CASRVSLTEGTEAFF. Written as DNA, the CDR3 is TGTGCCAGCAGAGTAAGCCTGACAGAGGGAACTGAAGCTTTCTTT.

This clonotype was found many times. CDR3 in amino acids: CASSWHRVTDTQYF. CDR3 bases: TGCGCCAGCAGTTGGCACAGGGTCACAGATACGCAGTATTTT. The chain is built from TRBV5-1 and TRBJ2-3; tentatively, D is TRBD1 (6 bases). CDR3 length: 14 residues. The germline V and J ends were trimmed by 5 bases and 2 bases, with 12 bases remaining between them. Germline-derived CDR1 and CDR2 are SGHRS and YFSETQ.

The gene calls are TRBV4-3 and TRBJ2-1; weak D call: TRBD2 (6 bases). The V end lost 1 base, the J end lost 2 bases, and 6 bases lay between the germline ends. Germline loops: CDR1 LGHNA, CDR2 YSLEER. This CDR3 is built from 14 residues. This chain's CDR3 is CASSQASAYNEQFF. As DNA, the CDR3 is TGCGCCAGCAGCCAAGCTAGCGCCTACAATGAGCAGTTCTTC.

This clonotype was observed a few times. The gene calls are TRBV5-1 and TRBJ2-1; 10 bases agree with TRBD2. Germline loops: CDR1 SGHRS, CDR2 YFSETQ. V gave up 0 bases and J gave up 14 bases; unmatched junction bases: 5. The length of the CDR3 is 13 residues. CDR3: CASSLGPLAGEFF. CDR3 DNA: TGCGCCAGCAGCTTGGGGCCCCTAGCGGGGGAGTTCTTC. The whole variable domain, filled in from reference TRBV5-1 and TRBJ2-1, reads KAGVTQTPRYLIKTRGQQVTLSCSPISGHRSVSWYQQTPGQGLQFLFEYFSETQRNKGNFPGRFSGRQFSNSRSEMNVSTLELGDSALYLCASSLGPLAGEFFGPGTRLTVL.

The J gene is TRBJ2-7, the V gene TRBV11-2; 7 bases are a match to TRBD1. Germline CDR1 and CDR2: SGHAT and FQNNGV. Trimming took 5 bases from V and 3 from J; bases not matched to a gene: 4. The CDR3 extends over 13 amino acids. CDR3 nucleotide sequence: TGTGCCAGCAGCCCGGACAGGTTCTACGAGCAGTACTTC. Translating it yields CASSPDRFYEQYF.

The rearrangement joins TRBV7-8 to TRBJ1-2; TRBD1 matches at 7 bases. The V gene's germline CDR1 is SGHVS and CDR2 FQNEAQ. V gave up 5 bases and J gave up 8 bases; unmatched junction bases: 14. This CDR3 comprises 15 residues. Here the CDR3 DNA reads TGTGCCAGCAGCCCCGACGCACACAGGGGAGGGGGCTACACCTTC. Translating it yields CASSPDAHRGGGYTF. Complete variable domain (other parts from reference TRBV7-8 and TRBJ1-2): GAGVSQSPRYKVAKRGQDVALRCDPISGHVSLFWYQQALGQGPEFLTYFQNEAQLDKSGLPSDRFFAERPEGSVSTLKIQRTQQEDSAVYLCASSPDAHRGGGYTFGSGTRLTVV.

The J gene is TRBJ2-1, the V gene TRBV6-1, with 8 bases matching TRBD2. Looked up from germline, CDR1 is MNHNS and CDR2 is SASEGT. V trimming: 10 bases; J trimming: 0 bases; junction bases outside the gene matches: 11. The CDR3 is made up of 16 amino acids. The CDR3 DNA is TGTGCCACCCATCGGGGGGGCCTGAGCTCCTACAATGAGCAGTTCTTC. It encodes CATHRGGLSSYNEQFF.

The J gene is TRBJ2-5, the V gene TRBV6-5, with 11 bases lining up with TRBD1. CDR1 is MNHEY, CDR2 SVGAGI, per germline. This CDR3 is 14 amino acids long. The V gene end was trimmed by 2 bases and the J gene end by 5 bases; junction bases not matched to a gene: 1. The CDR3 sequence: CASSYRDRGETQYF. The CDR3 region has the DNA TGTGCCAGCAGTTACCGGGACAGGGGGGAGACCCAGTACTTC.

V and J are TRBV12-3 or TRBV12-4 and TRBJ2-7; 8 bases are shared with TRBD2. The CDR3 is 15 amino acids. V lost 3 bases to trimming and J lost 2 bases; unmatched junction nucleotides: 6. CDR3: CASSFGAGDPYEQYF. CDR3 sequence (DNA): TGTGCCAGCAGTTTTGGAGCGGGAGACCCCTACGAGCAGTACTTC.

V is TRBV24-1 and J is TRBJ2-2, with 7 bases lining up with TRBD1. In germline, CDR1 is KGHDR, CDR2 SFDVKD. CDR3 size: 16 residues. V gave up 3 bases and J gave up 1 base; unmatched junction bases: 4. The CDR3 loop is CATSDRDSKNTGELFF. Here the CDR3 DNA reads TGTGCCACCAGTGATCGGGACAGCAAGAACACCGGGGAGCTGTTTTTT.

This clonotype was seen a handful of times. The DNA for the CDR3 is TGTGCCAGCAGCCTGCGGAACCGCTACAATGAGCAGTTCTTC. It is translated as CASSLRNRYNEQFF. V and J are TRBV12-3 or TRBV12-4 and TRBJ2-1, with D unclear. The CDR3 covers 14 residues. Trimming pared 6 bases from V and 3 bases from J, leaving 12 bases between.

The genes are TRBV29-1 and TRBJ2-1; 7 bases line up with TRBD2. The CDR3 extends over 15 amino acids. V trimming: 7 bases; J trimming: 3 bases; junction bases outside the gene matches: 12. Germline-derived CDR1 and CDR2 are SQVTM and ANQGSEA. The CDR3, as DNA: TGCAGCGCTTCACTAGCGCCCCTTAACTACAATGAGCAGTTCTTC. It codes for CSASLAPLNYNEQFF.

This clonotype was observed a few times. CDR3: CASSFTGSIQYF. Here the CDR3 DNA reads TGCGCCAGCAGCTTCACAGGGTCCATTCAGTACTTC. The chain employs TRBV5-1 and TRBJ2-4, with D possibly matching TRBD1 (6 bases). CDR1 is SGHRS, CDR2 YFSETQ, per germline. This CDR3 comprises 12 residues. The V and J ends lost 2 bases and 9 bases respectively, with 9 bases between them.

The V call is TRBV7-9, the J call TRBJ2-5, with D perhaps matching TRBD1 (6 bases). Germline loops: CDR1 SEHNR, CDR2 FQNEAQ (reference sequence). The CDR3 spans 16 residues. Trimming removed 5 bases from V and 3 bases from J, with 19 bases in between. Written as DNA, the CDR3 is TGTGCCAGCAGCCTACCGGCAGGGGCCGGAAAAGAGACCCAGTACTTC. Its protein product is CASSLPAGAGKETQYF.

This chain links TRBV5-1 with TRBJ2-5; 7 nucleotides line up with TRBD2. V lost 1 base, J lost 2 bases, and 5 bases stayed unmatched. CDR1 and CDR2 (germline): SGHRS, YFSETQ. This CDR3 has 15 residues. Here the CDR3 reads CASSLNLADQETQYF. The CDR3 region has the DNA TGCGCCAGCAGCTTGAATCTAGCGGATCAAGAGACCCAGTACTTC.